The 17 T cell receptor beta chains listed next were all sequenced from one sample in a study of cytomegalovirus exposure and HLA in healthy donors. PCR was performed using 60 Vbeta and 13 Jbeta primers. Generated by immunoSEQ multiplex PCR, the TCRdb table keeps only in-frame clones and is missing some. The sample contains around 100,000 clones, about 74% of which appear only once. Sequenced sample: PBMCs. All receptors come from a female donor in good health and CMV-seropositive.

This chain links TRBV7-6 with TRBJ2-5, with 10 bases identical to TRBD2. V gave up 1 base and J gave up 2 bases; unmatched junction bases: 10. The CDR3 covers 18 residues. The germline V gene has CDR1 SGHVS and CDR2 FNYEAQ. The chain's CDR3 is CASSLGPSGGGEQETQYF. CDR3 nucleotides: TGTGCCAGCAGCTTAGGGCCTAGCGGGGGAGGAGAACAAGAGACCCAGTACTTC.

CDR3 DNA sequence: TGTGCCAGCTCACCCCTGACAGGGGCCACTGAAGCTTTCTTT. Translated: CASSPLTGATEAFF. V usage is TRBV18 and J usage is TRBJ1-1, with 8 positions matching TRBD1. This CDR3 has 14 residues. V dropped 3 bases and J dropped 4; count of bases not matched to a gene: 4. CDR1 is KGHSH and CDR2 is LQKENI in the germline V gene.

The V gene is TRBV7-2, the J gene TRBJ2-5; 9 positions agree with TRBD2. The CDR3 sequence is 15 residues long. The J segment lost 1 base and the V segment lost 6 bases, leaving 6 bases of the junction unmatched. CDR1 SGHTA and CDR2 FQGNSA come from the germline V gene. CDR3 residues: CASRGSGGLQETQYF. CDR3 sequence (DNA): TGTGCCAGCAGAGGGAGCGGGGGGCTCCAAGAGACCCAGTACTTC. Full variable domain (missing parts from reference TRBV7-2 and TRBJ2-5): GAGVSQSPSNKVTEKGKDVELRCDPISGHTALYWYRQSLGQGLEFLIYFQGNSAPDKSGLPSDRFSAERTGGSVSTLTIQRTQQEDSAVYLCASRGSGGLQETQYFGPGTRLLVL.

This rearrangement joins TRBV27 to TRBJ1-5, with 8 bases fitting TRBD1. The CDR3 extends over 15 amino acids. Germline-derived CDR1 and CDR2 are MNHEY and SMNVEV (reference sequence). The junction had 7 bases not matched to a gene; V was cut back by 5 bases and J by 4 bases. The DNA for the CDR3 is TGTGCCAGCAGTCGGGACAGGAGAAATAATCAGCCCCAGCATTTT. This translates into CASSRDRRNNQPQHF.

The chain employs TRBV7-8 and TRBJ2-1; TRBD2 matches 14 bases. CDR3 length: 15 residues. Germline CDR1 reads SGHVS; CDR2 reads FQNEAQ. The trim removed 6 bases at V and 7 bases at J, leaving 5 bases unmatched. For the CDR3, the DNA is TGTGCCAGCAGTATCGGGACTAGCGGGAGTAATGAGCAGTTCTTC. This encodes CASSIGTSGSNEQFF.

The chain carries TRBV5-1 and TRBJ2-1; TRBD2 agrees at 8 bases. The CDR3 consists of 15 residues. V lost 0 bases and J lost 7; bases outside the gene matches: 6. CDR1 is SGHRS and CDR2 is YFSETQ in the germline V gene. The CDR3 region has the DNA TGCGCCAGCAGCTTGGGGCCTAGCGGGCAAAATGAGCAGTTCTTC. Translation: CASSLGPSGQNEQFF. Full variable domain (missing parts from reference TRBV5-1 and TRBJ2-1): KAGVTQTPRYLIKTRGQQVTLSCSPISGHRSVSWYQQTPGQGLQFLFEYFSETQRNKGNFPGRFSGRQFSNSRSEMNVSTLELGDSALYLCASSLGPSGQNEQFFGPGTRLTVL.

The chain uses TRBV6-1 and TRBJ1-4; possibly TRBD1 for D (6 bases). V shed 3 bases and J shed 2 bases, with 19 bases lying between them. Germline V gene data show CDR1 as MNHNS and CDR2 as SASEGT. The CDR3 spans 18 residues. DNA for the CDR3: TGTGCCAGCAGTGAGGGGCGTCGGGGGCGGGAGACTAATGAAAAACTGTTTTTT. Amino acids: CASSEGRRGRETNEKLFF.

This rearrangement joins TRBV6-6 to TRBJ2-2; 10 bases are a match to TRBD1. The CDR3 runs 14 residues. Trimming cost V 6 bases and J 6 bases; bases outside gene matches: 4. CDR1 is MNHNY, CDR2 SVGAGI, per germline (reference sequence). The CDR3 region has the DNA TGTGCCAGCAGACGGACAGGGGGGGCCGGGGAGCTGTTTTTT. This translates into CASRRTGGAGELFF.

DNA for the CDR3: TGTGCCAGCAGCCCTTTAGACTCTGGGGCCAACGTCCTGACTTTC. It is translated as CASSPLDSGANVLTF. This chain uses TRBV7-8 with TRBJ2-6; D is undetermined. CDR3 length: 15 residues. V was clipped by 5 bases and J by 0 bases, with 8 bases between them. Germline loops: CDR1 SGHVS, CDR2 FQNEAQ.

V and J are TRBV7-2 and TRBJ1-1, with 8 bases matching TRBD1. Germline V lookup: CDR1 SGHTA, CDR2 FQGNSA. CDR3 length: 15 residues. J was trimmed by 3 bases and V by 5 bases; bases with no gene match: 8. The CDR3 nucleotides are TGTGCCAGCAGCGAGTACAGGGGGGGAGACACTGAAGCTTTCTTT. Translating gives CASSEYRGGDTEAFF.

The genes are TRBV7-8 and TRBJ2-1; 7 bases line up with TRBD2. After removal of 4 bases from V and 1 base from J, the junction contained 1 base not matched to a gene. Germline CDR1 and CDR2: SGHVS and FQNEAQ. The CDR3 is 14 residues long. CDR3 loop: CASSSGGSYNEQFF. The CDR3 DNA reads as TGTGCCAGCAGCTCCGGGGGGTCCTACAATGAGCAGTTCTTC. Supplemented by reference TRBV7-8 and TRBJ2-1, the full variable domain reads GAGVSQSPRYKVAKRGQDVALRCDPISGHVSLFWYQQALGQGPEFLTYFQNEAQLDKSGLPSDRFFAERPEGSVSTLKIQRTQQEDSAVYLCASSSGGSYNEQFFGPGTRLTVL.

This sequence joins TRBV9 and TRBJ2-2; D remains ambiguous. The CDR3 consists of 16 residues. With 4 bases removed from V and 0 bases from J, the gap between germline ends came to 13 bases. Germline CDR1 reads SGDLS; CDR2 reads YYNGEE. The CDR3 region is CASSPRSVANTGELFF. The CDR3 nucleotides read TGTGCCAGCAGCCCCCGGAGTGTGGCGAACACCGGGGAGCTGTTTTTT.

The gene calls are TRBV6-1 and TRBJ1-1, with D perhaps TRBD1 (5 bases). Trimming took off 2 bases at V and 1 base at J, with 8 bases between the two ends. The CDR3 length is 14 residues. In germline, CDR1 is MNHNS, CDR2 SASEGT. CDR3 sequence reads: CASSERTTNTEAFF. The CDR3 region has the DNA TGTGCCAGCAGTGAACGGACAACGAACACTGAAGCTTTCTTT.

V gene TRBV18 combines with J gene TRBJ2-4; 8 bases map to TRBD2. Germline V CDR1 and CDR2: KGHSH, LQKENI. Unmatched junction bases numbered 5, after V lost 0 bases and J lost 1 base. CDR3 length: 17 amino acids. In DNA form, the CDR3 reads TGTGCCAGCTCACCACCAAGCGGGGGAGGGGCCAAAAACATTCAGTACTTC. Translating it yields CASSPPSGGGAKNIQYF.

This chain connects TRBV28 to TRBJ1-2, with 8 bases matching TRBD1. The CDR3 is 14 amino acids. Germline trimming cut 5 bases from V and 2 bases from J; bases unmatched to any gene: 4. The germline V gene encodes CDR1 MDHEN and CDR2 SYDVKM. CDR3 in amino acids: CASSERQGNYGYTF. DNA of the CDR3: TGTGCCAGCAGTGAAAGACAGGGGAACTATGGCTACACCTTC.

The rearrangement joins TRBV4-3 to TRBJ2-3; 7 bases fit TRBD1. The germline gives CDR1 LGHNA, CDR2 YSLEER. CDR3 size: 16 residues. Losses at the gene ends were 3 bases for V and 2 bases for J; bases not matched to a gene: 8. CDR3 sequence reads: CASSQATGPLTDTQYF. Here the CDR3 DNA reads TGCGCCAGCAGCCAGGCGACAGGGCCCCTCACAGATACGCAGTATTTT.

The rearrangement links TRBV6-5 to TRBJ2-3; 8 bases are shared with TRBD2. The CDR3 covers 16 residues. CDR1 and CDR2 from the germline V gene are MNHEY and SVGAGI. The V segment lost 2 bases and the J segment 1 base; nucleotides outside the gene matches: 5. The DNA of the CDR3 is TGTGCCAGCAGTTACGATACTAGCGGAGGCACAGATACGCAGTATTTT. Translation gives CASSYDTSGGTDTQYF.